Listed here are 5 T cell receptor beta chains from one sample, sequenced in a study of siplizumab effects on memory and regulatory T cells. Assay: immunoSEQ multiplex PCR; the TCRdb copy retains only in-frame clones and omits some. In the table there are around 86,000 clones, 94% of which are singletons. Sample: non-Treg CD4+ T cells sorted from blood. All receptors derive from a human donor in good health.

V and J are TRBV7-2 and TRBJ1-1; D is possibly TRBD1 (6 bases). Germline V gene data show CDR1 as SGHTA and CDR2 as FQGNSA. This CDR3 contains 15 residues. Trimming took 1 base from V and 0 from J, leaving 9 bases between them. The CDR3 DNA reads TGTGCCAGCAGCTTAGTAGCAGGGGTGAACACTGAAGCTTTCTTT. Translating it yields CASSLVAGVNTEAFF.

The rearrangement joins TRBV15 to TRBJ2-3; D is ambiguous. The V and J ends lost 0 bases and 5 bases respectively, with 9 bases between them. The CDR3 has 14 residues. Germline V gene lookup returns CDR1 LNHNV and CDR2 YYDKDF (reference sequence). The CDR3 nucleotides read TGTGCCACCAGCAGAGAGGTTGGGATAGATACGCAGTATTTT. This translates into CATSREVGIDTQYF.

The J gene is TRBJ2-2, the V gene TRBV10-3; tentative D call: TRBD1 (5 bases). Deletions cut 6 bases from V and 0 bases from J, with 11 bases between. Germline CDR1 reads ENHRY; CDR2 reads SYGVKD. There are 15 residues in the CDR3. CDR3 loop: CAIRGQRANTGELFF. The CDR3 DNA reads TGTGCCATCAGGGGGCAAAGGGCGAACACCGGGGAGCTGTTTTTT.

This sequence joins TRBV11-1 and TRBJ2-1; 8 bases line up with TRBD2. There are 14 residues in the CDR3. J gave up 6 bases and V 5 bases, and 6 bases lay outside the gene matches. Germline CDR1 reads SGHAT; CDR2 reads FQDESV (reference sequence). The CDR3 here is CASSPSGGLNEQFF. CDR3 DNA: TGTGCCAGCAGCCCGAGCGGGGGCCTCAATGAGCAGTTCTTC.

The V and J genes are TRBV30 and TRBJ2-5, with D unclear. V was shortened by 3 bases and J by 5 bases, with 19 bases between the two germline ends. From germline, CDR1 is GTSNPN and CDR2 SVGIG (reference sequence). CDR3 size: 15 residues. The CDR3 loop reads CAWSPATAYGETQYF. The CDR3 bases are TGTGCCTGGAGCCCTGCGACGGCTTATGGGGAGACCCAGTACTTC.